What follows are 20 T cell receptor beta chains derived from one specimen sequenced in a study of OX40 agonist ivuxolimab in advanced cancers. Sequencing was performed with immunoSEQ multiplex PCR; in TCRdb, only in-frame clones are kept and a portion is missing. This table has tens of thousands of clones, approximately 84% appearing once. Sequences were derived from CD4+ or CD8+ T cells sorted from blood, sampled in a trial of the OX40 agonist ivuxolimab. The receptors here all came from an adult with an advanced solid tumor such as melanoma, head and neck, liver or kidney cancer.

The genes are TRBV5-5 and TRBJ2-7; a possible D gene is TRBD2 (5 bases). The CDR3 contains 14 residues. V lost 1 base, J lost 0 bases, and 8 bases lay in between. Germline-derived CDR1 and CDR2 are SGHKS and YYEKEE (reference sequence). The CDR3 is CASSLFGVSYEQYF. In DNA, the CDR3 is TGTGCCAGCAGCTTGTTCGGGGTCTCCTACGAGCAGTACTTC.

Concerning this clone: Germline is not matched at one junction end, which may reflect a read error. V gene TRBV29-1 combines with J gene TRBJ2-7, with 11 bases matching TRBD2. The CDR3 spans 15 residues. The germline V gene encodes CDR1 SQVTM and CDR2 ANQGSEA. The CDR3 region is CSVTLSGRDPYQQYF. The DNA for the CDR3 is TGCAGCGTTACCCTTAGCGGGAGGGATCCCTACCAGCAGTACTTC.

This clone is deemed medium-sized (0.01 to 0.1%). The V and J genes are TRBV11-2 and TRBJ2-3; no reliable D call. V was clipped by 1 base and J by 2 bases, with 10 bases between them. Germline-derived CDR1 and CDR2 are SGHAT and FQNNGV. There are 15 residues in the CDR3. CDR3 amino acids: CASSLVSALTDTQYF. CDR3 coding DNA: TGTGCCAGCAGCTTAGTGAGTGCCCTCACAGATACGCAGTATTTT.

The V and J genes are TRBV15 and TRBJ2-3; D assignment may be TRBD1 or TRBD2 (5 bases each). The V end lost 0 bases, the J end lost 4 bases, and 17 bases lay between the germline ends. Germline CDR1 is LNHNV and CDR2 is YYDKDF (reference sequence). CDR3 size: 17 residues. CDR3 in DNA: TGTGCCACCAGCAGAGAACGGGCGACAGCGGTCCCAGATACGCAGTATTTT. It is translated as CATSRERATAVPDTQYF.

As DNA, the CDR3 is TGCGCCAGCAGCCAATTCAGGGGGCTTCACACCGGGGAGCTGTTTTTT. Translating it yields CASSQFRGLHTGELFF. The chain uses TRBV4-1 and TRBJ2-2; 8 nucleotides match TRBD1. This CDR3 has 16 amino acids. Trimming at V came to 2 bases and at J to 3 bases, leaving 5 bases not matched to a gene. Germline V gene data show CDR1 as MGHRA and CDR2 as YSYEKL.

The chain links TRBV5-1 to TRBJ2-2; D is ambiguous. Germline CDR1 is SGHRS and CDR2 is YFSETQ. The CDR3 runs to 17 residues. V was pared by 4 bases and J by 3 bases, with 19 bases between. The CDR3 loop reads CASSQPDGMGYTGELFF. The DNA of the CDR3 is TGCGCCAGCAGCCAACCGGACGGAATGGGGTACACCGGGGAGCTGTTTTTT.

This chain connects TRBV6-5 to TRBJ2-1; 11 bases are shared with TRBD1. The CDR3 is 15 amino acids. Germline CDR1 is MNHEY and CDR2 is SVGAGI. Trimming removed 2 bases from V and 6 bases from J; junction bases left unmatched: 3. This chain's CDR3 is CASSYAGTGGNEQFF. CDR3 sequence (DNA): TGTGCCAGCAGTTACGCAGGGACAGGGGGCAATGAGCAGTTCTTC.

The chain has TRBV28 and TRBJ2-2; TRBD2 matches 8 bases. CDR1 is MDHEN, CDR2 SYDVKM, per germline. The CDR3 loop spans 16 amino acids. Trimming removed 5 bases from V and 6 bases from J; junction bases left unmatched: 11. The CDR3 DNA follows: TGTGCCAGCAGTCCTAGAGCGGGGGAGCTTGCCGGGGAGCTGTTTTTT. Amino acids: CASSPRAGELAGELFF. Variable domain in full (rest from reference TRBV28 and TRBJ2-2): DVKVTQSSRYLVKRTGEKVFLECVQDMDHENMFWYRQDPGLGLRLIYFSYDVKMKEKGDIPEGYSVSREKKERFSLILESASTNQTSMYLCASSPRAGELAGELFFGEGSRLTVL.

The chain joins TRBV7-2 to TRBJ2-5, with TRBD2 matching over 7 bases. There are 14 residues in the CDR3. Germline CDR1 is SGHTA and CDR2 is FQGNSA. V gave up 2 bases and J gave up 4 bases; unmatched junction bases: 4. The CDR3 nucleotides read TGTGCCAGCAGCTTAAATACGGGGGGAGAGACCCAGTACTTC. Protein: CASSLNTGGETQYF.

The chain uses TRBV27 and TRBJ1-1; D possibly corresponds to TRBD1 (5 bases). Germline V gives CDR1 MNHEY, CDR2 SMNVEV (reference sequence). The V end lost 5 bases, the J end lost 7 bases, and 17 bases lay between the germline ends. The CDR3 length is 14 residues. CDR3: CASSRGYGSSEAFF. The CDR3 nucleotides read TGTGCCAGCAGTAGGGGTTACGGTTCTAGTGAAGCTTTCTTT.

The CDR3 DNA reads as TGTGCCAGCAGCTTAGAGTGGGACTACCAAGAGACCCAGTACTTC. Translating it yields CASSLEWDYQETQYF. This sequence joins TRBV7-2 and TRBJ2-5; a possible D gene is TRBD2 (6 bases). The V gene's germline CDR1 is SGHTA and CDR2 FQGNSA. Trimming took 1 base from V and 0 from J, leaving 9 bases between them. The CDR3 sequence is 15 residues long.

The chain has TRBV12-5 and TRBJ2-7; D could derive from TRBD1 or TRBD2 (6 bases each). V lost 0 bases to trimming and J lost 4 bases, with 16 bases between them. CDR3 length equals 16 residues. CDR1 LGHNT and CDR2 FRNRAP come from the germline V gene. CDR3 residues: CASGLVGGGRVYEQYF. Written as DNA, the CDR3 is TGTGCTAGTGGTTTGGTAGGTGGGGGGCGCGTATACGAGCAGTACTTC.

This clone was recorded once. This chain connects TRBV13 to TRBJ1-2; D unresolved. With 3 bases removed from V and 4 bases from J, the gap between germline ends came to 15 bases. The V gene's germline CDR1 is PRHDT and CDR2 FYEKMQ (reference sequence). The CDR3 covers 15 residues. The chain's CDR3 is CASSFYSQEIYGYTF. DNA of the CDR3: TGTGCCAGCAGCTTTTACTCCCAGGAAATCTATGGCTACACCTTC.

The chain is built from TRBV27 and TRBJ2-3; 10 bases align to TRBD2. Unmatched junction bases numbered 8, after V lost 5 bases and J lost 3 bases. Germline V gene lookup returns CDR1 MNHEY and CDR2 SMNVEV (reference sequence). The CDR3 runs to 16 residues. The CDR3 DNA sequence: TGTGCCAGCAGTCCCCATGAGCGGGGGGGAACAGATACGCAGTATTTT. Translation: CASSPHERGGTDTQYF.

V usage is TRBV21-1 and J usage is TRBJ2-5; TRBD1, the table's D call, was not compared with the DNA. TRBV21-1 is a listed pseudogene. The CDR3 spans 15 residues. The CDR3 DNA reads as TGTGCCAGCACTGCCGGGACAGGATACCAAGAGACCCAGTACTTC. This translates into CASTAGTGYQETQYF.

This chain uses TRBV5-6 with TRBJ1-1; unclear D gene. From germline, CDR1 is SGHDT and CDR2 YYEEEE. The CDR3 consists of 12 residues. The germline V and J ends were trimmed by 0 bases and 1 base, with 1 base remaining between them. CDR3 amino acids: CASSLANTEAFF. The CDR3, as DNA: TGTGCCAGCAGCTTGGCGAACACTGAAGCTTTCTTT.

The chain links TRBV11-2 to TRBJ2-5, with 12 bases fitting TRBD2. Looked up from germline, CDR1 is SGHAT and CDR2 is FQNNGV. This CDR3 contains 17 residues. The trim removed 5 bases at V and 1 base at J, leaving 8 bases unmatched. Here the CDR3 DNA reads TGTGCCAGCAGCCCCGGACTAGCGGGAAGTCTCCAAGAGACCCAGTACTTC. Translated: CASSPGLAGSLQETQYF.

The chain has TRBV10-3 and TRBJ1-2; D possibly corresponds to TRBD1 (6 bases). Trimming took off 4 bases at V and 10 bases at J, with 13 bases between the two ends. CDR1 and CDR2 from the germline V gene are ENHRY and SYGVKD. This CDR3 contains 12 residues. CDR3 in amino acids: CAISAGQRDYTF. As DNA, the CDR3 is TGTGCCATCAGTGCCGGACAGCGAGACTACACCTTC.

The rearrangement links TRBV13 to TRBJ2-1, with 7 positions matching TRBD2. CDR1 and CDR2 (germline): PRHDT, FYEKMQ (reference sequence). This CDR3 has 16 amino acids. After removal of 5 bases from V and 0 bases from J, the junction contained 7 bases not matched to a gene. CDR3 sequence (DNA): TGTGCCAGCAGCCCAATAGCGGGCAGCTCCTACAATGAGCAGTTCTTC. The encoded protein is CASSPIAGSSYNEQFF.

This chain links TRBV29-1 with TRBJ2-1, with 11 bases matching TRBD2. The CDR3 has 14 residues. CDR1 and CDR2 from the germline V gene are SQVTM and ANQGSEA. V was pared by 5 bases and J by 5 bases, with 5 bases of the junction left unmatched. The CDR3 reads CSVPTSGGHNEQFF. CDR3 in DNA: TGCAGCGTTCCTACTAGCGGGGGACACAATGAGCAGTTCTTC.